This T cell receptor beta chain was documented in a study of chronic HIV infection and antiretroviral therapy (dated by TCRdb to 2013 to 2016). On this clonotype: The antigen it recognizes is unknown. It may be a read error: a sequence one base away is much more abundant.

There are 14 amino acids in the CDR3, from cysteine to phenylalanine inclusive. Solely the CDR3 DNA is kept, with 42 bases framed from the first base. A distance of 19 bases separates the germline ends of V and J, which lose 6 bases and 7 bases respectively. The germline V gene (reference sequence) provides CDR1 MNHEY and CDR2 SMNVEV. The protocol used for the library was 5' RACE. TCRdb shows the sequencer as Illumina MiSeq. TCRdb's own reprocessing of the public reads used fastp at Q25 and MiXCR and kept productive beta chains. Records with the same CDR3 protein are collapsed into one entry carrying the most frequent genes and DNA. This sample lists tens of thousands of distinct CDR3 sequences; more than 8% were detected once. The top ten hold around 3% of the sample.

The material sequenced was peripheral blood. This TCR derives from an adult who had HIV and had not received antiretroviral therapy, or was an uninfected healthy control (not recorded which). The rearranged segments are TRBV27 and TRBJ2-7; the D gene may be TRBD1 or TRBD2, since each aligns over 6 bases. The nucleotides are TGTGCCAGCAGGAGCTGGAGGGGGGCTCGGGAGCAGTACTTC. Its protein product is CASRSWRGAREQYF.